This is a list of T cell receptor beta chains from one sample in a study of T cells after yellow fever vaccination. MiXCR, applied by TCRdb to the 5' RACE reads, yields one record per CDR3 protein. This sample has 450,000 to 600,000 distinct CDR3 sequences, with about a sixth found just once. Material: PBMCs, obtained 5 days after the first yellow fever vaccination. All receptors derive from a man between 18 and 35 years old who received the YFV17D yellow fever vaccine. Both conserved end residues are part of each CDR3. A D gene is named only where the DNA matches it firmly. The size entry is marked missing in some rows and otherwise reads once, few, many or a size class.

J gene | V gene | clone size | CDR3 length | D gene | CDR3 protein | CDR3 DNA
TRBJ2-6 | TRBV5-1 | many | 16 | TRBD1 | CASSGSTGSGANVLTF | TGCGCCAGCAGCGGTTCGACAGGGTCCGGGGCCAACGTCCTGACTTTC
TRBJ2-1 | TRBV6-2/TRBV6-3 | few | 19 | TRBD2 | CASRGAGIAGNSSYNEQFF | TGTGCCAGCAGGGGGGCCGGAATAGCGGGGAATAGCTCCTACAATGAGCAGTTCTTC
TRBJ2-7 | TRBV4-3 | NA | 14 | TRBD1 | CASSQWTGAYEQYF | TGCGCCAGCAGCCAGTGGACAGGCGCCTACGAGCAGTACTTC
TRBJ2-2 | TRBV7-9 | NA | 14 | NA | CAPVDAGNTGELFF | TGTGCCCCGGTGGACGCGGGGAACACCGGGGAGCTGTTTTTT
TRBJ1-2 | TRBV7-2 | NA | 15 | NA | CASSLEGYRNYGYTF | TGTGCCAGCAGCTTAGAAGGGTACCGGAACTATGGCTACACCTTC
TRBJ2-5 | TRBV4-1 | NA | 15 | TRBD2 | CASSQLAGAKETQYF | TGCGCCAGTTCCCAACTAGCGGGGGCTAAAGAGACCCAGTACTTC
TRBJ2-1 | TRBV11-2 | NA | 15 | TRBD2 | CASRPSGASYNEQFF | TGTGCCAGCAGACCTAGCGGGGCCTCATACAATGAGCAGTTCTTC
TRBJ1-1 | TRBV7-2 | NA | 14 | NA | CASSLNAVVTEAFF | TGTGCCAGCAGCTTGAATGCGGTAGTCACTGAAGCTTTCTTT
TRBJ2-3 | TRBV7-6 | NA | 13 | NA | CASSLGGEDTQYF | TGTGCCAGCAGCTTAGGGGGGGAAGATACGCAGTATTTT
TRBJ1-3 | TRBV7-6 | NA | 16 | NA | CASSGRVLAGGNTIYF | TGTGCCAGCAGCGGCCGGGTCTTGGCCGGTGGAAACACCATATATTTT
TRBJ2-3 | TRBV5-1 | NA | 14 | NA | CASSSDSYTDTQYF | TGCGCCAGCAGCTCGGACTCGTACACAGATACGCAGTATTTT
TRBJ2-5 | TRBV6-1 | few | 15 | NA | CASRSTTGLWETQYF | TGTGCCAGCAGAAGCACCACAGGGCTTTGGGAGACCCAGTACTTC
TRBJ2-3 | TRBV5-6 | NA | 15 | NA | CASSLRGMGTDTQYF | TGTGCCAGCAGCTTGCGAGGGATGGGCACAGATACGCAGTATTTT
TRBJ2-1 | TRBV6-2/TRBV6-3 | NA | 13 | NA | CASKAAGWDEQFF | TGTGCCAGCAAGGCGGCAGGCTGGGATGAGCAGTTCTTC
TRBJ2-5 | TRBV12-3/TRBV12-4 | few | 14 | NA | CASSLNLGQETQYF | TGTGCCAGCAGTTTGAACTTGGGACAAGAGACCCAGTACTTC
TRBJ2-3 | TRBV20-1 | NA | 16 | NA | CSAPGEASGLLDTQYF | TGCAGTGCACCAGGGGAGGCTAGCGGATTACTAGATACGCAGTATTTT
TRBJ1-1 | TRBV2 | NA | 14 | NA | CASSREGVNTEAFF | TGTGCCAGCAGTAGAGAAGGGGTGAACACTGAAGCTTTCTTT
TRBJ1-3 | TRBV6-1 | NA | 14 | NA | CASRRGYSGNTIYF | TGTGCCAGCAGGAGGGGGTACTCTGGAAACACCATATATTTT
TRBJ2-1 | TRBV7-2 | many | 15 | TRBD1 | CASSPDRSSYNEQFF | TGTGCCAGCAGCCCGGACAGGAGCTCCTACAATGAGCAGTTCTTC
TRBJ2-5 | TRBV3-1 | NA | 14 | NA | CTSSLPLYQETQHF | TGTACCAGCAGCCTCCCCCTGTACCAAGAGACCCAGCACTTC
TRBJ1-4 | TRBV7-2 | NA | 13 | NA | CASSEATGRKLFF | TGTGCCAGCAGCGAGGCTACGGGGAGAAAACTGTTTTTT
TRBJ2-3 | TRBV5-1 | few | 17 | TRBD2 | CASSGRGTGTRTDTQYF | TGCGCCAGCAGCGGACGGGGGACCGGGACTAGAACAGATACGCAGTATTTT
TRBJ2-3 | TRBV6-4 | few | 15 | TRBD2 | CASSQVAGGLDTQYF | TGTGCCAGCAGCCAAGTAGCGGGGGGGCTGGATACGCAGTATTTT
TRBJ2-3 | TRBV5-1 | few | 18 | TRBD2 | CASSISGTSGGVIDTQYF | TGCGCCAGCAGCATATCCGGGACTAGCGGGGGTGTAATAGATACGCAGTATTTT
TRBJ2-3 | TRBV5-1 | NA | 11 | NA | CASNEADTQYF | TGCGCCAGCAATGAGGCAGATACGCAGTATTTT
TRBJ1-2 | TRBV7-8 | few | 14 | NA | CASSSQGRSYGYTF | TGTGCCAGCAGTTCTCAGGGGAGGAGCTATGGCTACACCTTC
TRBJ1-2 | TRBV21-1 | NA | 16 | NA | CASSKKGRRICYGYTF | TGTGCCAGCAGCAAAAAAGGCAGGCGAATATGCTATGGCTACACCTTC
TRBJ2-3 | TRBV20-1 | few | 14 | TRBD1 | CSARDRTGTDTQYF | TGCAGTGCTAGAGATAGGACAGGTACAGATACGCAGTATTTT
TRBJ2-2 | TRBV9 | few | 16 | NA | CASSVVGTGGAGELFF | TGTGCCAGCAGCGTAGTTGGTACAGGTGGGGCCGGGGAGCTGTTTTTT
TRBJ2-2 | TRBV28 | few | 15 | NA | CASSRMGPAGKELFF | TGTGCCAGCAGTCGAATGGGTCCTGCTGGGAAGGAGCTGTTTTTT
TRBJ2-2 | TRBV6-1 | few | 13 | NA | CASSPGLHGELFF | TGTGCCAGCAGTCCCGGACTTCACGGGGAGCTGTTTTTT
TRBJ1-2 | TRBV29-1 | NA | 11 | NA | CSVGSGSGYTF | TGCAGCGTTGGATCCGGGAGTGGCTACACCTTC
TRBJ2-2 | TRBV6-5 | NA | 15 | NA | CASSYSKKDGGELFF | TGTGCCAGCAGTTACTCGAAAAAGGATGGCGGGGAGCTGTTTTTT
TRBJ1-3 | TRBV6-2/TRBV6-3 | NA | 14 | TRBD1 | CASSSTGQGNTIYF | TGTGCCAGCAGTTCTACGGGACAGGGCAACACCATATATTTT
TRBJ1-1 | TRBV4-1 | NA | 14 | NA | CASSQDRTVLEAFF | TGCGCCAGCAGCCAAGATAGGACAGTATTAGAAGCTTTCTTT
TRBJ2-1 | TRBV7-7 | NA | 16 | TRBD2 | CASSLAPSGVYNEQFF | TGTGCTAGCAGCTTAGCCCCAAGCGGGGTTTACAATGAGCAGTTCTTC
TRBJ2-4 | TRBV7-9 | NA | 14 | NA | CASSSRLIENIQYF | TGTGCCAGCAGCTCCCGACTAATTGAAAACATTCAGTACTTC
TRBJ2-5 | TRBV5-5 | few | 14 | NA | CASSFKGVAETQYF | TGTGCCAGCAGCTTTAAGGGGGTTGCGGAGACCCAGTACTTC
TRBJ2-2 | TRBV12-3/TRBV12-4 | few | 14 | NA | CASTPGSAPGELFF | TGTGCCAGCACCCCCGGCTCTGCCCCCGGGGAGCTGTTTTTT
TRBJ2-1 | TRBV4-3 | few | 17 | TRBD2 | CASSQEEAGGLLGEQFF | TGCGCCAGCAGCCAAGAAGAGGCGGGGGGGCTCCTTGGGGAGCAGTTCTTC
TRBJ1-5 | TRBV5-4 | NA | 15 | NA | CASSQGLPGNQPQHF | TGTGCCAGCAGCCAGGGACTTCCAGGGAATCAGCCCCAGCATTTT
TRBJ1-2 | TRBV5-4 | few | 15 | NA | CASSLGGGRNYGYTF | TGTGCCAGCAGCTTGGGCGGGGGGCGCAACTATGGCTACACCTTC
TRBJ1-4 | TRBV3-1 | NA | 14 | TRBD1 | CASSPDRPGEKLFF | TGTGCCAGCAGCCCGGACAGGCCGGGGGAAAAACTGTTTTTT
TRBJ2-5 | TRBV7-2 | NA | 16 | NA | CASSSSRRRNQETQYF | TGTGCCAGCAGCTCCTCTCGGAGGAGGAACCAAGAGACCCAGTACTTC
TRBJ2-6 | TRBV6-2/TRBV6-3 | NA | 16 | TRBD1 | CASSYRTGSGANVLTF | TGTGCCAGCAGTTACCGGACAGGGTCTGGGGCCAACGTCCTGACTTTC
TRBJ2-1 | TRBV20-1 | few | 15 | NA | CSAIPVEGYLDEQFF | TGCAGTGCTATCCCGGTTGAGGGGTATCTCGATGAGCAGTTCTTC
TRBJ1-1 | TRBV7-9 | many | 13 | NA | CASSLDGGAEAFF | TGTGCCAGCAGCTTAGATGGAGGTGCTGAAGCTTTCTTT
TRBJ1-1 | TRBV12-3/TRBV12-4 | NA | 14 | TRBD1 | CASIFGTGAAGAFF | TGTGCCAGCATCTTCGGGACAGGGGCGGCGGGAGCTTTCTTT
TRBJ2-4 | TRBV4-3 | many | 20 | TRBD1 | CASSQETGGGVALAKNIQYF | TGCGCCAGCAGCCAGGAGACAGGGGGCGGAGTGGCTCTAGCCAAAAACATTCAGTACTTC